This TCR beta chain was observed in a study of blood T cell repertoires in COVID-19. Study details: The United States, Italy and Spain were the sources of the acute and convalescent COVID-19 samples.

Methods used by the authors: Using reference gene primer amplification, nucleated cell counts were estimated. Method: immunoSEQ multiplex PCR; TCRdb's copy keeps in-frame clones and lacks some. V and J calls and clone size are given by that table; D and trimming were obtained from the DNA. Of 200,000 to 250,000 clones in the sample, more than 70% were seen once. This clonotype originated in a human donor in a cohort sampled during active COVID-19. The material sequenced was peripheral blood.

The CDR3 reads CASSLAPGQGKGELFF. CDR3 coding DNA: TGTGCCAGCAGTTTAGCCCCGGGACAGGGTAAAGGGGAGCTGTTTTTT. The genes are TRBV28 and TRBJ2-2; 9 nucleotides match TRBD1. Germline CDR1 MDHEN, CDR2 SYDVKM. The CDR3 loop spans 16 amino acids. After removal of 2 bases from V and 8 bases from J, the junction contained 9 bases not matched to a gene.